This passage covers 32 T cell receptor beta chains from one sample sequenced in a study of shared clonotypes between healthy human individuals. Assay used: immunoSEQ multiplex PCR; TCRdb lists only in-frame clones, some missing. There are 2 million to 2.5 million clones in the sample; about 94% occur only once, and around 0.13% lies in the top ten. The sequencing input was naive CD4+ T cells sorted from blood. Subset reported: CD45RA+ positively selected. The receptors here all came from a man aged 18 to 29 in good health.

This sequence joins TRBV7-2 and TRBJ1-6; a weak D match, TRBD1 (5 bases). Germline V gene data show CDR1 as SGHTA and CDR2 as FQGNSA. Trimming cost V 2 bases and J 4 bases, with 9 bases left between them. This CDR3 contains 15 residues. This chain's CDR3 is CASSLLSGYNSPLHF. For the CDR3, the DNA is TGTGCCAGCAGCTTATTATCAGGGTATAATTCACCCCTCCACTTT.

This rearrangement joins TRBV28 to TRBJ1-4; D remains ambiguous. Germline loops: CDR1 MDHEN, CDR2 SYDVKM. The CDR3 runs to 15 residues. The V end lost 6 bases, the J end lost 0 bases, and 11 bases lay between the germline ends. In nucleotides, the CDR3 is TGTGCCAGCAGAGGGCGACGTGCAACTAATGAAAAACTGTTTTTT. It codes for CASRGRRATNEKLFF. The entire variable domain, with the rest obtained from reference TRBV28 and TRBJ1-4, is as follows: DVKVTQSSRYLVKRTGEKVFLECVQDMDHENMFWYRQDPGLGLRLIYFSYDVKMKEKGDIPEGYSVSREKKERFSLILESASTNQTSMYLCASRGRRATNEKLFFGSGTQLSVL.

Comment on this clone: Other DNA sequences from this sample encode an identical CDR3 as well. This sequence joins TRBV2 and TRBJ2-7, with D unresolved. The V end lost 5 bases, the J end lost 3 bases, and 5 bases lay between the germline ends. The CDR3 has 11 residues. Germline V lookup: CDR1 SNHLY, CDR2 FYNNEI. CDR3 protein: CASSYSYEQYF. Here the CDR3 DNA reads TGTGCCAGCAGTTACAGCTACGAGCAGTACTTC.

The V and J genes are TRBV28 and TRBJ2-4; either TRBD1 or TRBD2 may supply D (6 bases each). The CDR3 is 14 residues long. The germline CDR1 and CDR2 sequences are MDHEN and SYDVKM. Trimming left V 7 bases short and J 0 bases short, with 10 bases between. CDR3 DNA sequence: TGTGCCAGCACCGAGGGGGGAGCCAAAAACATTCAGTACTTC. It is translated as CASTEGGAKNIQYF.

The chain recombines TRBV4-2 with TRBJ2-2; TRBD2 aligns across 12 bases. Germline loops: CDR1 LGHNA, CDR2 YNFKEQ. CDR3 length: 16 amino acids. V trimming: 4 bases; J trimming: 0 bases; junction bases outside the gene matches: 0. The CDR3 protein is CASSPSGGANTGELFF. The CDR3 DNA sequence: TGTGCCAGCAGCCCTAGCGGGGGGGCGAACACCGGGGAGCTGTTTTTT.

This rearrangement joins TRBV28 to TRBJ1-5; D possibly corresponds to TRBD1 (6 bases). This CDR3 is built from 12 residues. The ends were cut back, 10 bases at V and 6 bases at J, with 13 bases in the middle. CDR1 is MDHEN and CDR2 is SYDVKM in the germline V gene. CDR3 loop: CATHRVGQPQHF. The CDR3 DNA follows: TGTGCCACCCACAGGGTAGGTCAGCCCCAGCATTTT. The full variable domain, with the rest looked up from reference TRBV28 and TRBJ1-5, is DVKVTQSSRYLVKRTGEKVFLECVQDMDHENMFWYRQDPGLGLRLIYFSYDVKMKEKGDIPEGYSVSREKKERFSLILESASTNQTSMYLCATHRVGQPQHFGDGTRLSIL.

This chain uses TRBV5-4 with TRBJ1-5, with a possible D match to TRBD1 (6 bases). V lost 4 bases and J 6 bases, leaving 20 bases between the germline ends. The CDR3 runs 16 residues. The germline gives CDR1 SGHNT, CDR2 YYREEE (reference sequence). The CDR3 is CASSPSPGGSGQPQHF. The CDR3 DNA is TGTGCCAGCAGCCCTTCACCGGGGGGCTCGGGTCAGCCCCAGCATTTT. Drawing the rest from reference TRBV5-4 and TRBJ1-5, the complete variable domain is ETGVTQSPTHLIKTRGQQVTLRCSSQSGHNTVSWYQQALGQGPQFIFQYYREEENGRGNFPPRFSGLQFPNYSSELNVNALELDDSALYLCASSPSPGGSGQPQHFGDGTRLSIL.

The V gene is TRBV7-2, the J gene TRBJ2-7; D possibly matches TRBD1 or TRBD2 (6 bases each). V lost 4 bases and J 2 bases, leaving 24 bases between the germline ends. CDR1 and CDR2 from the germline V gene are SGHTA and FQGNSA. The CDR3 spans 18 residues. For the CDR3, the DNA is TGTGCCAGCAGCTCCCACCGGGTAGGAGGGGGAATCCCCTACGAGCAGTACTTC. Translated, it gives CASSSHRVGGGIPYEQYF.

The chain is built from TRBV19 and TRBJ2-3; either TRBD1 or TRBD2 may fit D (5 bases each). The germline gives CDR1 LNHDA, CDR2 SQIVND (reference sequence). Trimming stripped 2 bases from V and 2 bases from J, with 11 bases between. The CDR3 is 15 residues long. DNA for the CDR3: TGTGCCAGTAGTATATCGTGGGGGTCCACAGATACGCAGTATTTT. Its protein is CASSISWGSTDTQYF.

CDR3: CASSLAQGVNQPQHF. CDR3 nucleotides: TGTGCCAGCAGTTTGGCACAGGGGGTAAATCAGCCCCAGCATTTT. The gene calls are TRBV28 and TRBJ1-5, with TRBD1 matching over 8 bases. CDR1 and CDR2 from the germline V gene are MDHEN and SYDVKM. V gave up 3 bases and J gave up 4 bases; unmatched junction bases: 5. The CDR3 loop spans 15 amino acids.

This chain links TRBV2 with TRBJ2-2; the D is unclear. V lost 4 bases to trimming and J lost 4 bases, with 7 bases between them. The CDR3 runs 13 residues. CDR1 and CDR2 from the germline V gene are SNHLY and FYNNEI. The CDR3 region has the DNA TGTGCCAGCAGTGGAACACTCACCGGGGAGCTGTTTTTT. Its translation is CASSGTLTGELFF.

V and J are TRBV7-9 and TRBJ2-7; 8 bases map to TRBD2. The CDR3 is 14 residues long. Germline CDR1 is SEHNR and CDR2 is FQNEAQ (reference sequence). V lost 3 bases and J lost 2; bases outside the gene matches: 3. CDR3 DNA sequence: TGTGCCAGCAGCTTGGCAGCGGGAGCCTACGAGCAGTACTTC. Encoded protein: CASSLAAGAYEQYF.

In regard to this clone: The sample contains more than one DNA sequence encoding this CDR3. The V gene is TRBV10-3, the J gene TRBJ2-5; D is perhaps TRBD1 (5 bases). Trimming pared 3 bases from V and 2 bases from J, leaving 7 bases between. Germline-derived CDR1 and CDR2 are ENHRY and SYGVKD. This CDR3 has 13 amino acids. The CDR3 sequence: CAISDTGQETQYF. CDR3 DNA sequence: TGTGCCATCAGTGATACAGGACAAGAGACCCAGTACTTC.

This clone was observed a single time. V is TRBV7-9 and J is TRBJ1-6; 8 nucleotides align to TRBD1. With 5 bases clipped from V and 10 bases from J, the junction kept 7 bases outside the gene matches. The CDR3 has 14 amino acids. Germline V lookup: CDR1 SEHNR, CDR2 FQNEAQ (reference sequence). CDR3 sequence: CASSPRQGPSPLHF. CDR3 nucleotide sequence: TGTGCCAGCAGCCCCAGACAGGGGCCCTCACCCCTCCACTTT.

The chain joins TRBV5-1 to TRBJ2-2, with 7 nucleotides matching TRBD2. This CDR3 spans 16 amino acids. Trimming at V came to 0 bases and at J to 5 bases, leaving 7 bases not matched to a gene. The germline gives CDR1 SGHRS, CDR2 YFSETQ. The CDR3 loop is CASSLDASGPTGELFF. As DNA, the CDR3 is TGCGCCAGCAGCTTGGATGCTAGCGGTCCGACCGGGGAGCTGTTTTTT.

Only one count was recorded for this clone. The CDR3 spells CASSPQDSPNYGYTF. The CDR3 DNA follows: TGTGCCAGCTCACCACAGGACAGTCCTAACTATGGCTACACCTTC. The chain couples TRBV18 to TRBJ1-2; maybe TRBD1 (6 bases). Trimming took off 1 base at V and 0 bases at J, with 9 bases between the two ends. Germline values: CDR1 KGHSH, CDR2 LQKENI. CDR3 length: 15 amino acids.

The chain employs TRBV11-2 and TRBJ2-7; no firm D call. The germline gives CDR1 SGHAT, CDR2 FQNNGV. The V and J ends lost 0 bases and 5 bases respectively, with 14 bases between them. The CDR3 consists of 15 residues. In DNA, the CDR3 is TGTGCCAGCAGCTTAGATGGCCGGATTGCGGACGAGCAGTACTTC. This sequence encodes CASSLDGRIADEQYF.

A remark on this clone: In the same sample, other DNA sequences code for this CDR3. This chain connects TRBV5-1 to TRBJ2-5, with D possibly matching TRBD1 (6 bases). CDR3 length: 13 amino acids. CDR1 is SGHRS, CDR2 YFSETQ, per germline. V was clipped by 4 bases and J by 4 bases, with 11 bases between them. The CDR3 DNA reads as TGCGCCAGCAGCCTTACAGGGCCAGAGACCCAGTACTTC. Encoded protein: CASSLTGPETQYF.

The rearrangement links TRBV7-9 to TRBJ2-2, with 9 bases aligning to TRBD1. V shed 4 bases and J 5 bases; nucleotides not matched to a gene: 8. This CDR3 spans 16 amino acids. The V gene's germline CDR1 is SEHNR and CDR2 FQNEAQ (reference sequence). The CDR3 DNA follows: TGTGCCAGCAGCTACCTACAGGGGGCTTTTACCGGGGAGCTGTTTTTT. Amino acids: CASSYLQGAFTGELFF.

The chain uses TRBV28 and TRBJ1-2; D gene ambiguous. Germline V lookup: CDR1 MDHEN, CDR2 SYDVKM. CDR3 length equals 11 residues. Trimming shortened V by 4 bases and J by 8 bases, and 8 bases separated the two germline ends. The CDR3 region has the DNA TGTGCCAGCAGTTCTCTTTTCGGCTACACCTTC. It codes for CASSSLFGYTF.

The chain combines TRBV5-4 with TRBJ2-3; the D is unclear. Trimming took 8 bases from V and 0 from J, leaving 10 bases between them. Germline CDR1 is SGHNT and CDR2 is YYREEE (reference sequence). The CDR3 is made up of 13 amino acids. This CDR3 is CASAQTSTDTQYF. As DNA, the CDR3 is TGTGCCAGTGCACAGACTAGCACAGATACGCAGTATTTT.

The chain has TRBV30 and TRBJ2-7; D might be TRBD2 (7 bases). The V gene's germline CDR1 is GTSNPN and CDR2 SVGIG (reference sequence). This CDR3 has 16 residues. The germline V and J ends were trimmed by 3 bases and 3 bases, with 21 bases remaining between them. The CDR3 DNA reads as TGTGCCTGGAGCGGTACTCATGGGGGGGGCAACTACGAGCAGTACTTC. This sequence encodes CAWSGTHGGGNYEQYF.

The rearrangement joins TRBV9 to TRBJ2-5; D gene uncertain. Trimming left V 1 base short and J 2 bases short, with 9 bases between. This CDR3 region has 14 residues. CDR1 and CDR2 from the germline V gene are SGDLS and YYNGEE. CDR3 protein: CASSVLGIQETQYF. For the CDR3, the DNA is TGTGCCAGCAGCGTACTGGGCATACAAGAGACCCAGTACTTC.

The rearrangement joins TRBV6-6 to TRBJ2-1, with 8 bases fitting TRBD2. The length of the CDR3 is 14 residues. In germline, CDR1 is MNHNY, CDR2 SVGAGI (reference sequence). Trimming cost V 6 bases and J 4 bases; bases outside gene matches: 5. The CDR3: CASSGREGYNEQFF. DNA of the CDR3: TGTGCCAGCAGCGGGAGGGAGGGGTACAATGAGCAGTTCTTC.

The DNA of the CDR3 is TGTGCCAGCAGTTTACTGGAGGGGGGTGCCTACGAGCAGTACTTC. It translates to CASSLLEGGAYEQYF. V gene TRBV6-5 combines with J gene TRBJ2-7; D is tentatively TRBD1 or TRBD2 (6 bases each). There are 15 residues in the CDR3. With 4 bases removed from V and 2 bases from J, the gap between germline ends came to 15 bases. Germline CDR1 MNHEY, CDR2 SVGAGI.

This chain uses TRBV5-1 with TRBJ2-7, with D perhaps matching TRBD1 or TRBD2 (6 bases each). The CDR3 consists of 14 residues. V was clipped by 4 bases and J by 6 bases, with 17 bases between them. Per germline, CDR1 SGHRS and CDR2 YFSETQ. The CDR3 coding sequence is TGCGCCAGCAGCCTCCCGGGGGCTACGGGCGAGCAGTACTTC. Its protein product is CASSLPGATGEQYF.

This clone came up once. The rearrangement joins TRBV6-1 to TRBJ1-2; 7 nucleotides align to TRBD1. The CDR3 contains 13 residues. V dropped 6 bases and J dropped 7; count of bases not matched to a gene: 8. CDR1 and CDR2 from the germline V gene are MNHNS and SASEGT. The CDR3 DNA reads TGTGCCAGCAGAGTACAGGGGACCGGTGGCTACACCTTC. This encodes CASRVQGTGGYTF.

V usage is TRBV30 and J usage is TRBJ2-6, with D unresolved. The CDR3 consists of 14 residues. CDR1 is GTSNPN and CDR2 is SVGIG in the germline V gene (reference sequence). V lost 3 bases and J lost 2, with 8 bases in between. The CDR3 protein is CAWRSLPGANVLTF. As DNA, the CDR3 is TGTGCCTGGAGGAGTTTGCCTGGGGCCAACGTCCTGACTTTC.

The chain combines TRBV7-2 with TRBJ2-4; a weak D match, TRBD1 (6 bases). The germline V and J ends were trimmed by 8 bases and 7 bases, with 12 bases remaining between them. Germline lookup yields CDR1 SGHTA and CDR2 FQGNSA. This CDR3 is 12 amino acids long. The CDR3 spells CASAQGMNIQYF. DNA for the CDR3: TGTGCCAGCGCCCAGGGGATGAACATTCAGTACTTC. The entire variable domain, with the rest obtained from reference TRBV7-2 and TRBJ2-4, is as follows: GAGVSQSPSNKVTEKGKDVELRCDPISGHTALYWYRQSLGQGLEFLIYFQGNSAPDKSGLPSDRFSAERTGGSVSTLTIQRTQQEDSAVYLCASAQGMNIQYFGAGTRLSVL.

The chain links TRBV6-1 to TRBJ1-2; possibly TRBD1 for D (5 bases). V was pared by 6 bases and J by 8 bases, with 19 bases between. The CDR3 sequence is 14 residues long. Germline loops: CDR1 MNHNS, CDR2 SASEGT. The CDR3 DNA sequence: TGTGCCAGCAGGCCGGGACTCCAGGGCGTAGGCTACACCTTC. This gives the protein CASRPGLQGVGYTF.

This chain connects TRBV30 to TRBJ1-2; perhaps TRBD1 as D (5 bases). Germline V gene lookup returns CDR1 GTSNPN and CDR2 SVGIG (reference sequence). Trimming took off 4 bases at V and 8 bases at J, with 14 bases between the two ends. CDR3 length: 12 amino acids. The CDR3 coding sequence is TGTGCCTGGACGGGGGAAGGCGGCGGCTACACCTTC. Its protein product is CAWTGEGGGYTF.

The V and J genes are TRBV10-3 and TRBJ1-2; 8 bases match TRBD1. This CDR3 is built from 12 residues. Germline assignment: CDR1 ENHRY and CDR2 SYGVKD. After removal of 11 bases from V and 3 bases from J, the junction contained 5 bases not matched to a gene. CDR3 amino acids: CAGQGADYGYTF. The CDR3 nucleotides read TGTGCCGGGCAGGGGGCGGACTATGGCTACACCTTC.